These T cell receptor beta chains were read from a single sample in a study of identical twins. One entry per CDR3 protein results from TCRdb running MiXCR on the 5' RACE reads. The sample holds under 350,000 distinct CDR3 sequences; roughly 10% are singletons and the top ten take 6% to 8.5%. The same specimen was also included in a second study, on yellow fever vaccine responses in identical twins.

The sample comprised CD8+ T cells sorted from blood. These receptors were taken from a woman aged 18 to 35 in good health. CDR3s include the opening cysteine and the closing phenylalanine or tryptophan. D genes are given only for firm matches. Rows may omit the clone size; those that give it use once, few, many or a size class.

many	NA	TRBV9	TRBJ2-2	TGTGCCAGCAGCGTAGGCCCCGGGGAGCTGTTTTTT	CASSVGPGELFF
few	TRBD1	TRBV6-1	TRBJ2-5	TGTGCCAGCAGCTCAGACAGGGGTCAAGAGACCCAGTACTTC	CASSSDRGQETQYF
many	NA	TRBV2	TRBJ2-3	TGTGCCAGCAGTGGAGACGGCATTAGCACAGATACGCAGTATTTT	CASSGDGISTDTQYF
NA	NA	TRBV6-2/TRBV6-3	TRBJ2-3	TGTGCCAGCAGACCCAGGGAGGACACAGATACGCAGTATTTT	CASRPREDTDTQYF
NA	TRBD2	TRBV6-1	TRBJ2-3	TGTGCCAGCAAGGGACTAGTCTCAGATACGCAGTATTTT	CASKGLVSDTQYF
NA	NA	TRBV20-1	TRBJ2-2	TGCAGTGCTAGGGATTCAGGACCAAATTACACCGGGGAGCTGTTTTTT	CSARDSGPNYTGELFF
many	TRBD1	TRBV27	TRBJ2-7	TGTGCCAGCAGTTTCGGGACAGGGTTTTACGAGCAGTACTTC	CASSFGTGFYEQYF
few	NA	TRBV15	TRBJ2-7	TGTGCCACCAGCAGTGAGTCTAGAGAGCAGTACTTC	CATSSESREQYF
many	NA	TRBV5-6	TRBJ2-1	TGTGCCAGCAGCTTAACAGGAGACGATGAGCAGTTCTTC	CASSLTGDDEQFF
NA	TRBD1	TRBV28	TRBJ1-1	TGTGCCAGCAGTTACACAGGGGTCTCGACTGAAGCTTTCTTT	CASSYTGVSTEAFF
many	TRBD2	TRBV6-5	TRBJ2-1	TGTGCCAGCAGTTTAGCGGGGGTGTACAATGAGCAGTTCTTC	CASSLAGVYNEQFF
NA	NA	TRBV7-2	TRBJ2-7	TGTGCCAGCAGCTCCACGGGGCACGAGCAGTACTTC	CASSSTGHEQYF
NA	NA	TRBV2	TRBJ1-4	TGTGCCAGCAGTCCCTCTACAGGGTCCGGTAATGAAAAACTGTTTTTT	CASSPSTGSGNEKLFF
many	NA	TRBV7-9	TRBJ2-5	TGTGCCAGCAGCTTTGCGGAGCTGGGGAGAGAGACCCAGTACTTC	CASSFAELGRETQYF
NA	TRBD2	TRBV3-1	TRBJ2-7	TGTGCCAGCAGCCAAGCTACTAGCGGGGGGTACGAGCAGTACTTC	CASSQATSGGYEQYF
NA	TRBD1	TRBV12-3/TRBV12-4	TRBJ1-5	TGTGCCAGCAGTTCACAGGGGCATAGCAATCAGCCCCAGCATTTT	CASSSQGHSNQPQHF
many	TRBD2	TRBV28	TRBJ2-7	TGTGCCAGCAGCCTAGCGGAGGCCCCCTACGAGCAGTACTTC	CASSLAEAPYEQYF
NA	TRBD2	TRBV12-3/TRBV12-4	TRBJ2-7	TGTGCCAGCAGCCCTCTAGCGGGGGGGAACGAGCAGTACTTC	CASSPLAGGNEQYF
many	NA	TRBV2	TRBJ1-2	TGTGCCAGCAGTACAGGACAGAACTATGGCTACACCTTC	CASSTGQNYGYTF
many	NA	TRBV2	TRBJ1-1	TGTGCCAGCAGGGGGGGCACTGAAGCTTTCTTT	CASRGGTEAFF
many	NA	TRBV7-7	TRBJ2-2	TGTGCTAGCAGCTCCACAGGGGGGGAGCTGTTTTTT	CASSSTGGELFF
many	NA	TRBV7-2	TRBJ2-5	TGTGCCAGCAGCTTAGCGTTGCGGGAGACCCAGTACTTC	CASSLALRETQYF
many	TRBD2	TRBV28	TRBJ2-1	TGTGCCAGCAGTTCGCCCCCCGGGACTAGCGGACCAAGCTCCTACAATGAGCAGTTCTTC	CASSSPPGTSGPSSYNEQFF
NA	TRBD2	TRBV11-2	TRBJ2-5	TGTGCCAGCAGCTTAGATGAACTAGCGGGAGCCTTTGAGACCCAGTACTTC	CASSLDELAGAFETQYF
many	NA	TRBV20-1	TRBJ2-1	TGCAGTGCTAGGGACGCCGGGGACAATGAGCAGTTCTTC	CSARDAGDNEQFF
few	TRBD2	TRBV6-1	TRBJ2-1	TGTGCCAGCAGTGTATACGGGACTAGCGGTGTCTATGAGCAGTTCTTC	CASSVYGTSGVYEQFF
NA	NA	TRBV3-1	TRBJ2-7	TGTGCCAGCAGCCAAGAATGGGCCCCTCATTACGAGCAGTACTTC	CASSQEWAPHYEQYF
many	NA	TRBV10-3	TRBJ1-1	TGTGCCATCAGTGAGTCGATAATGGGGAACACTGAAGCTTTCTTT	CAISESIMGNTEAFF
NA	TRBD1	TRBV6-1	TRBJ1-2	TGTGCCAGCAGAGAGGGGGCCGGTGGCTACACCTTC	CASREGAGGYTF
few	NA	TRBV20-1	TRBJ2-6	TGCAGTGCTAGGACCCGGGGCGGTGGGGCCAACGTCCTGACTTTC	CSARTRGGGANVLTF
few	TRBD1	TRBV7-6	TRBJ1-3	TGTGCCAGCAGCTGGGGGACAGGGGGCTCTGGAAACACCATATATTTT	CASSWGTGGSGNTIYF
many	TRBD2	TRBV28	TRBJ2-4	TGTGCCAGCAGTTCCTCGCTAGCGGGAAAAGCCAAAAACATTCAGTACTTC	CASSSSLAGKAKNIQYF
NA	TRBD1	TRBV28	TRBJ2-7	TGTGCCAGCAGAAAGAGAGGGGGCGCTGGGCACGAGCAGTACTTC	CASRKRGGAGHEQYF
NA	NA	TRBV12-3/TRBV12-4	TRBJ2-3	TGTGCCAGCAGGATACAGGGAAGTGGAGATACGCAGTATTTT	CASRIQGSGDTQYF